This record covers a single T cell receptor (beta chain). Its antigen is undetermined. Per the germline V gene, CDR1 is SGDLS and CDR2 is YYNGEE. The V end lost 1 base, the J end lost 1 base, and 8 bases lay between the germline ends. The CDR3 consists of 14 residues. The data derive from a study of T cell clones after liver transplantation. Study information: Standard immunosuppression, with no induction, continued until 12-24 months after transplant. At least one year of complete immunosuppression withdrawal without enzymes over twice normal defined tolerance. Samples came pre-transplant, pre-randomization before withdrawal, and post-randomization after withdrawal ended.

Study-level findings and limits: Donor-reactive sequences fell more than third party-reactive ones, suggesting partial deletion.

The repertoire was sequenced with immunoSEQ multiplex PCR; TCRdb's copy has only in-frame clones and lacks some. The sample yields tens of thousands of clones, approximately 80% seen once. The clonotype comes from a human patient who received a liver transplant. The graft donor may have contributed some T cells. The sequencing used CD4+ T cells from blood, collected 12 months after liver transplant. V is TRBV9 and J is TRBJ2-5; no firm D call. The chain's CDR3 is CASSVSLTQETQYF. The CDR3 DNA reads as TGTGCCAGCAGCGTATCCCTGACCCAAGAGACCCAGTACTTC.